This entry features one TCR beta chain sequence. This clone was seen more than once but under ten times. Its specific antigen is unknown. No quality values exist for individual bases; no much larger clone is one base distant. These data are taken from a study of cytomegalovirus exposure and HLA in healthy donors (dated by TCRdb to 2017 to 2019). About the investigation overall: According to an earlier analysis of a few hundred of the donors, 150 million to 200 million T cells yielded over 100 million unique TCR beta sequences and 276 Gb of sequence data. All discovery cohort repertoires had been generated on a single sequencing platform. The T cell repertoires of under 750 subjects were profiled by immunosequencing and related to cytomegalovirus serostatus. A separate validation cohort of roughly 120 different subjects was used in addition to the roughly 670-subject first cohort. In an earlier analysis of 587 of the donors, high-throughput TCR beta sequencing was used to judge whether each TCR beta V gene segment behaved as functional or pseudogenic. Rather than drawing on any new phenotypic data, the later analysis identified candidate immune exposures from TCR beta sequences and the way those sequences occurred across donors. Of the roughly 390 genotyped donors, roughly 76% were placed in the genetic ancestry cluster associated with self-reported Caucasian donors. Across about 380 genotyped donors of the cohort, an average of about 250,000 unique TCR beta nucleotide sequences per donor were sequenced, and around 19% of those sequences were non-productive. Class I and class II HLA loci were covered by the typing at four-digit resolution. The study aimed to test whether cataloging public T cell receptors could reveal signatures of past pathogen exposure. An early release that covered about 600 HLA-typed donors contained around 300 gigabases of sequencing data and 65 million to 100 million unique TCR sequences. Alongside the repertoire data, information on donor age, sex, ethnicity and CMV serostatus was compiled. High-throughput TCR immunosequencing, statistical association of individual TCRs with disease status, and machine learning were combined to predict cytomegalovirus infection status. A later analysis re-analyzed previously published TCR beta repertoires from 666 donors and added high-resolution HLA genotyping to study TCR occurrence patterns. Typing coverage differed by locus: A, B, C, DRB1 and DQB1 were typed in about 620-640 donors, DQA1 in 500 to 550, DPA1 in around 580, and DPB1 in 450 to 480. Genome-wide SNP genotypes for about 65% of the roughly 670 donors were used in a later genetic analysis, which treated that subset as a discovery cohort. Roughly five DR-DQ haplotypes were handled as single units for association and clustering, since linkage in the cohort was strong. Summary of the overall study and its limitations: Most TCR sequences were observed very rarely across donors, whereas some public TCRs were present in many individuals. A cluster of highly shared sequence variants was judged likely to represent a technical artifact of the sequencing pipeline. A later analysis found that TCR association rates varied across HLA loci, with DRB1 alleles showing the most associated TCRs and HLA-C alleles the fewest. Because the 87-base-pair reads could not distinguish some IMGT-functional V segments, including TRBV6-2 and TRBV6-3, those segments were excluded. In a later analysis, some 18,000 TCR beta sequences were associated with specific HLA alleles at a false discovery rate of 0.05. The authors suggested that the approach could potentially be generalized to other disease states and immunological phenotypes. In a later analysis, HLA-associated TCR beta chains showed more clonal expansion and lower generation probabilities than non-associated chains that were equally common. Correlated functional status among segregating V segments might reflect linkage disequilibrium, but an unknown experimental factor could not be ruled out. A later genetic analysis reported fewer N-insertions in productive TCRs among donors in an Asian-associated ancestry cluster than the 666-donor mean. A further reported finding was that TCR beta sequences accurately predicted the HLA-A and HLA-B alleles for most subjects in the first cohort. CMV serostatus was the only immune exposure information available for the cohort. The classifier was reported to diagnose cytomegalovirus status with high specificity and sensitivity in both the original cohort and the validation cohort. HLA typing was unavailable for some donors at each locus, so association tests used only the typed subset. An association between a missense DCLRE1C variant and V-gene and J-gene trimming of TCR beta chains was found in a later genetic analysis and replicated in an independent cohort. The earlier analysis of 587 of the donors excluded some 15 rarely observed V segments, including chromosome 9 orphons, because counts were too low. Presence/absence analyses assumed roughly uniform sequencing depth across donors, an assumption that may not hold. Broadly in line with IMGT annotations, most TCR beta V segments showed up in productive rearrangements about 87% or about 30% of the time in an earlier analysis of about 500 of the donors. The study gave a list of 150 to 200 TCR beta chains associated with cytomegalovirus. In this cohort, only TCR beta chains were sequenced, and detectable features were limited by the absence of alpha or paired-chain data. Three of the identified cytomegalovirus-associated TCR beta chains were confirmed in vitro to be specific for cytomegalovirus antigens. When HLA alleles, especially DR and DQ, strongly co-occurred, TCR associations were difficult to assign to individual alleles. According to a later analysis, parvovirus B19, influenza, CMV and Epstein-Barr virus appeared linked to several top co-occurrence clusters. A later analysis found that most CMV-associated TCR beta chains appeared HLA-restricted, with HLA associations seemingly driven largely by CMV exposure.

In total, over 600 healthy bone marrow donors made up the cohort. At the time of sampling, every cohort member was nominally healthy, though immune exposures that went unrecorded were likely present. The donor was CMV seronegative and was included in the group of a few hundred seronegative cohort members. A peripheral blood sample was collected from each donor, and TCR beta sequencing was performed on peripheral blood mononuclear cells. The Qiagen DNeasy Blood Extraction Kit was used to extract genomic DNA from the blood cell samples. The CDR3 has 14 amino acids, counting the end cysteine and phenylalanine. CDR3 DNA is the only sequence kept; it has 42 bases, read in frame from the first base. Germline trimming amounts to 5 bases on V and 2 bases on J, with 5 as the count of junction bases outside the gene matches. According to the germline V gene (reference sequence), CDR1 reads MNHNY and CDR2 reads SVGAGI.

Library generation was performed with the immunoSEQ multiplex PCR assay. A mixture of 60 forward primers for TCR Vbeta segments and 13 reverse primers for TCR Jbeta segments was used in the multiplex PCR. The CDR3 region of rearranged TCR beta genes was amplified from genomic DNA with a multiplex PCR assay. Amplified TCR beta libraries were sequenced as 87-base-pair reads on the Illumina HiSeq System. As for the original processing: In a later analysis, around 80 million unique TCR beta chains were counted across the approximately 640 repertoires, and roughly 10 million of these chains were shared by at least two donors. To remove PCR and sequencing errors, raw reads were error-corrected and collapsed into unique sequences using a nearest-neighbor algorithm that merged closely related sequences. CDR3 sequences were aligned to IMGT reference sequences to assign V, D and J gene segments. For a sequence to be retained, a match of at least six nucleotides was required to both a V gene segment and a J gene segment. Rearrangements were called productive when the CDR3 lacked stop codons and stayed in frame with V and J; all others were non-productive. CDR3 was defined according to IMGT convention as the region running from the second conserved V-encoded cysteine to the conserved J-encoded phenylalanine. Sequences without an unambiguous match to a single V gene segment were excluded from the earlier analysis of almost 600 of the donors. In an earlier analysis of approximately 590 of the donors, V segments were called functional above 56.7% productive rearrangements and were called segregating when the between-donor standard deviation exceeded 5%. To diagnose cytomegalovirus status from the catalog of TCR beta chain sequences, a statistical classification framework was built. In a later analysis, V and J genes were assigned by comparing TCR nucleotide sequences against IMGT/GENE-DB human TR gene sequences. Using the TCRdist pipeline, a later analysis assigned CDR3 sequences along with most-parsimonious VDJ recombination scenarios. In a later analysis, each TCR beta chain was defined by its CDR3 amino acid sequence together with its V-gene family, and reads without a unique V-gene family were excluded. As a way to deal with suspected cross-contamination and a sequencing artifact, a later analysis dropped 500 to 700 nucleotide sequences that were highly shared and had low generation probability. In a later analysis, a clonal expansion index was calculated for each public chain from normalized within-repertoire ranks of inferred template counts. In a later analysis, generation probabilities were computed using a VDJ recombination model fitted to out-of-frame rearrangements, and the results were checked against IGoR. Hypergeometric tests were used in a later analysis to score TCR-TCR, TCR-HLA and TCR-CMV co-occurrence, with a repertoire-size bias correction applied to the TCR pairs. A later analysis estimated false discovery rates by permuting HLA or CMV assignments 20 times. In a later analysis, co-occurring TCRs were grouped with DBSCAN, and TCRdist sequence similarity was added when clustering was performed within HLA-allele-positive subsets. Co-occurrence clustering excluded repertoires with fewer than 30,000 or more than 120,000 public chains, plus five with anomalous nucleotide sharing. Sourced from immuneACCESS, this table was stored by TCRdb with only in-frame sequences that have V and J called. A share of the clones is absent; for the studies checked, an unresolved V gene accounts for under half, and the remainder has no known explanation. D and trimming come from the DNA, and the V and J calls and clone size come from that table. The sample yields 65,000 to 75,000 clones; approximately 67% were counted once. The ten largest clones represent roughly 2.1% of the sample.

This clonotype originated in a woman in her twenties or thirties in good health and CMV-seronegative. Specimen: PBMCs. The rearranged segments are TRBV6-6 and TRBJ1-2, with 7 bases matching TRBD1. CDR3 protein: CASSPQTGNYGYTF. The DNA sequence follows: TGTGCCAGCAGTCCGCAGACAGGGAACTATGGCTACACCTTC.